This entry lists 25 T cell receptor beta chains sequenced from one sample in a study of T-cell memory formation after mild COVID-19. TCRdb re-derived calls from the 5' RACE reads in MiXCR, one entry per CDR3 protein. Here the sample spans roughly 240,000 distinct CDR3 sequences, under 20% being singletons. Sequenced input: PBMCs or a T cell subset sorted from them (not recorded which). Receptor source: a man between 18 and 29 years old who had mild COVID-19 (a few samples of this study predate the infection). Cell type and time point are not known.

This clonotype was counted a few times. The V gene is TRBV7-2, the J gene TRBJ2-5; D is unresolved. The CDR3 extends over 14 amino acids. V was pared by 5 bases and J by 5 bases, with 15 bases between. Germline CDR1 reads SGHTA; CDR2 reads FQGNSA. CDR3 nucleotides: TGTGCCAGCAGCCCGCACCCCGACAAGGAGACCCAGTACTTC. Its protein product is CASSPHPDKETQYF.

This clonotype has a count of ten or more. CDR3 residues: CASSQSTGRSYNEQFF. CDR3 nucleotides: TGTGCCAGCAGCCAGTCGACAGGACGCTCCTACAATGAGCAGTTCTTC. The chain links TRBV4-2 to TRBJ2-1; possible D gene TRBD1, 6 bases. Germline CDR1 reads LGHNA; CDR2 reads YNFKEQ. V was cut by 3 bases and J by 0 bases, with 12 bases left in between. This CDR3 is 16 amino acids long.

The chain carries TRBV6-5 and TRBJ2-1; D possibly corresponds to TRBD2 (7 bases). The germline V gene has CDR1 MNHEY and CDR2 SVGAGI. Trimming stripped 4 bases from V and 7 bases from J, with 17 bases between. The CDR3 runs 15 residues. CDR3 residues: CASSWGGGPTNEQFF. The CDR3 bases are TGTGCCAGCAGTTGGGGGGGCGGACCAACTAATGAGCAGTTCTTC.

The chain carries TRBV14 and TRBJ2-3, with 9 positions matching TRBD2. Germline V gene data show CDR1 as SGHDN and CDR2 as FVKESK. The CDR3 extends over 16 amino acids. Trimming removed 3 bases from V and 6 bases from J; junction bases left unmatched: 10. Written as DNA, the CDR3 is TGTGCCAGCAGCCACTGCTGCGGGGGGGCCTGGGATACGCAGTATTTT. It is translated as CASSHCCGGAWDTQYF.

V is TRBV15 and J is TRBJ1-5; D call uncertain. Trimming left V 5 bases short and J 3 bases short, with 14 bases between. The CDR3 runs to 15 residues. Per germline, CDR1 LNHNV and CDR2 YYDKDF (reference sequence). CDR3 DNA: TGTGCCACCAGCGGAGGCCGGCGGCTCAATCAGCCCCAGCATTTT. This gives the protein CATSGGRRLNQPQHF.

The genes are TRBV6-1 and TRBJ1-2, with TRBD1 as a possible D gene (6 bases). CDR1 and CDR2 from the germline V gene are MNHNS and SASEGT. The CDR3 covers 13 residues. Trimming took off 3 bases at V and 8 bases at J, with 13 bases between the two ends. This CDR3 reads CASSDRGSFGYTF. CDR3 DNA sequence: TGTGCCAGCAGTGACAGGGGATCCTTCGGCTACACCTTC.

The chain recombines TRBV7-9 with TRBJ2-2; 8 nucleotides align to TRBD1. The V gene's germline CDR1 is SEHNR and CDR2 FQNEAQ (reference sequence). Trimming took 5 bases from V and 0 from J; bases not matched to a gene: 5. This CDR3 comprises 16 residues. In DNA, the CDR3 is TGTGCCAGCAGCCCCGGACAGGGATCGAACACCGGGGAGCTGTTTTTT. It encodes CASSPGQGSNTGELFF.

The chain links TRBV23-1 to TRBJ1-5; no firm D call. TRBV23-1 is known as an ORF, though its function is uncertain. The CDR3 runs 11 residues. V was cut by 3 bases and J by 10 bases, with 7 bases left in between. The CDR3 reads CASSQFRPQHF. DNA of the CDR3: TGCGCCAGCAGTCAGTTTCGACCCCAGCATTTT.

This clonotype has just a few counts. V usage is TRBV12-3 or TRBV12-4 and J usage is TRBJ2-3; 9 bases fit TRBD1. The CDR3 sequence is 16 residues long. V trimming: 5 bases; J trimming: 2 bases; junction bases outside the gene matches: 8. Here the CDR3 reads CASSDRDRAVTDTQYF. Written as DNA, the CDR3 is TGTGCCAGCAGTGACCGGGACAGGGCCGTCACAGATACGCAGTATTTT.

This clonotype has ten or more counts. The chain has TRBV27 and TRBJ2-3; 8 nucleotides match TRBD1. The V gene's germline CDR1 is MNHEY and CDR2 SMNVEV (reference sequence). V shed 5 bases, J shed 4 bases, and the junction held 8 bases outside the gene matches. The CDR3 covers 15 residues. CDR3 bases: TGTGCCAGCAGTCGCCGACAGGGGCTTTCAGATACGCAGTATTTT. Protein: CASSRRQGLSDTQYF.

This clonotype was found a few times. The V gene is TRBV7-8, the J gene TRBJ1-1; 7 bases are shared with TRBD1. From germline, CDR1 is SGHVS and CDR2 FQNEAQ. This CDR3 has 13 residues. V dropped 0 bases and J dropped 8; count of bases not matched to a gene: 3. The CDR3 DNA is TGTGCCAGCAGCTTAGCGATGGACAGGGAAGCTTTCTTT. The encoded protein is CASSLAMDREAFF.

The rearrangement uses TRBV11-2 and TRBJ2-1; D gene unclear. The germline gives CDR1 SGHAT, CDR2 FQNNGV. Trimming removed 0 bases at V and 8 bases at J, with 23 bases between. The CDR3 is 18 amino acids. The CDR3 coding sequence is TGTGCCAGCAGCTTAGATATGTGGGGAATCCGGCCCCGCGATGAGCAGTTCTTC. This translates into CASSLDMWGIRPRDEQFF.

The V call is TRBV15, the J call TRBJ1-5; the match to TRBD1 covers 7 bases. V shed 3 bases, J shed 5 bases, and the junction held 4 bases outside the gene matches. The CDR3 is made up of 14 amino acids. The V gene's germline CDR1 is LNHNV and CDR2 YYDKDF (reference sequence). The CDR3 reads CATSSSQGYQPQHF. CDR3 coding DNA: TGTGCCACCAGCAGTTCACAGGGGTATCAGCCCCAGCATTTT.

There are many counts of this clonotype. The chain joins TRBV6-5 to TRBJ1-3, with 11 bases lining up with TRBD1. This CDR3 contains 17 residues. J gave up 2 bases and V 0 bases, and 3 bases lay outside the gene matches. Germline CDR1 MNHEY, CDR2 SVGAGI. The CDR3 is CASSYSGTGGTGNTIYF. The CDR3 nucleotides are TGTGCCAGCAGTTACTCCGGGACAGGGGGAACTGGAAACACCATATATTTT.

The J gene is TRBJ2-1, the V gene TRBV7-9; unclear D gene. V was clipped by 7 bases and J by 9 bases, with 10 bases between them. The CDR3 extends over 11 amino acids. Germline-derived CDR1 and CDR2 are SEHNR and FQNEAQ (reference sequence). The CDR3 region has the DNA TGTGCCAGCATTGTCGAGATTGAGCAGTTCTTC. Translation gives CASIVEIEQFF.

Ten or more counts support this clonotype. This chain links TRBV12-3 or TRBV12-4 with TRBJ2-1; 8 nucleotides align to TRBD2. The V and J ends lost 3 bases and 4 bases, in that order; junction bases with no gene match: 5. The CDR3 spans 15 residues. The CDR3 spells CASSLPSGSYNEQFF. CDR3 in DNA: TGTGCCAGCAGTTTGCCTAGCGGGTCATACAATGAGCAGTTCTTC.

The chain recombines TRBV3-1 with TRBJ1-1; D uncertain. V was cut by 4 bases and J by 0 bases, with 12 bases left in between. The CDR3 extends over 15 amino acids. In germline, CDR1 is LGHDT, CDR2 YNNKEL (reference sequence). The CDR3 sequence is CASSPEQRMNTEAFF. CDR3 nucleotide sequence: TGTGCCAGCAGCCCTGAACAGAGGATGAACACTGAAGCTTTCTTT.

V usage is TRBV7-3 and J usage is TRBJ2-2; TRBD2 agrees at 11 bases. The CDR3 has 15 amino acids. J lost 5 bases, V lost 5 bases, and 4 bases had no gene match. Germline V CDR1 and CDR2: SGHTA, FQGTGA. CDR3 amino acids: CASSMGLADTGELFF. Here the CDR3 DNA reads TGTGCCAGCAGCATGGGACTAGCGGATACCGGGGAGCTGTTTTTT.

The rearrangement links TRBV5-1 to TRBJ2-5; TRBD2 matches at 13 bases. Germline V gives CDR1 SGHRS, CDR2 YFSETQ. V was clipped by 4 bases and J by 5 bases; unmatched bases: 8. CDR3 size: 16 residues. In DNA form, the CDR3 reads TGCGCCAGCAGCCCGACTAGCGGGGGGCCGCAGGAGACCCAGTACTTC. Protein product: CASSPTSGGPQETQYF.

This clonotype has just a few counts. The V call is TRBV7-2, the J call TRBJ1-2, with D possibly TRBD1 on 6 matching bases. V was pared by 8 bases and J by 0 bases, with 16 bases between. CDR3 length: 15 residues. The germline V gene encodes CDR1 SGHTA and CDR2 FQGNSA. The CDR3: CASHTGQPPNYGYTF. CDR3 bases: TGTGCCAGCCACACCGGACAGCCACCTAACTATGGCTACACCTTC.

This clonotype has a handful of counts. The chain employs TRBV6-2 or TRBV6-3 and TRBJ2-7, with D possibly being TRBD1 (6 bases). The CDR3 extends over 13 amino acids. The germline V and J ends were trimmed by 6 bases and 5 bases, with 14 bases remaining between them. Germline V gene sequence: CDR1 MNHEY, CDR2 SVGEGT. DNA of the CDR3: TGTGCCAGCAGGAACAGGGTAAGGGACGAGCAGTACGTC. Residues: CASRNRVRDEQYV.

This clonotype was counted only a few times. The chain links TRBV7-2 to TRBJ2-3; 9 bases align to TRBD2. In germline, CDR1 is SGHTA, CDR2 FQGNSA. V lost 4 bases, J lost 9 bases, and 11 bases stayed unmatched. The CDR3 has 15 amino acids. CDR3 nucleotide sequence: TGTGCCAGCAGCTCTAGCGGGGTCCACGGGGGGACGCAGTATTTT. It translates to CASSSSGVHGGTQYF.

This clonotype was seen repeatedly, ten times or more. This chain uses TRBV6-6 with TRBJ2-1; 7 bases match TRBD1. With 2 bases clipped from V and 8 bases from J, the junction kept 12 bases outside the gene matches. Germline values: CDR1 MNHNY, CDR2 SVGAGI (reference sequence). The CDR3 has 16 residues. The CDR3 protein is CASSYHDRAGAYEQFF. The DNA of the CDR3 is TGTGCCAGCAGTTACCATGACAGGGCCGGGGCCTATGAGCAGTTCTTC.

The J gene is TRBJ2-2, the V gene TRBV7-9; D may match TRBD1 or TRBD2 (5 bases each). Per germline, CDR1 SEHNR and CDR2 FQNEAQ (reference sequence). This CDR3 comprises 14 residues. V dropped 0 bases and J dropped 6 bases, with 8 bases sitting between them. The CDR3, as DNA: TGTGCCAGCAGCTTAGCAGGGGACGCCGGGGAGCTGTTTTTT. Its translation: CASSLAGDAGELFF.

This rearrangement joins TRBV7-2 to TRBJ2-2; D call uncertain. Trimming cost V 0 bases and J 2 bases, with 13 bases left between them. The CDR3 loop spans 17 amino acids. CDR1 is SGHTA, CDR2 FQGNSA, per germline. The CDR3 region has the DNA TGTGCCAGCAGCTTAGCCCACGTGAGCTCCAACACCGGGGAGCTGTTTTTT. It yields the protein CASSLAHVSSNTGELFF.